This T cell receptor beta chain was observed in a study of spatial heterogeneity in lung cancer. The presence of a unique molecular identifier marked each TCR cDNA molecule. TCRdb re-called the 5' RACE reads through MiXCR, storing one row per CDR3 protein. The table has 20,000 to 25,000 distinct CDR3 sequences, roughly 4.2% seen once. Study conclusions and caveats: Blood showed ubiquitous tumor TCRs more often at resection than at routine follow-up.

This clonotype was counted at least ten times. Its antigen remains unidentified. Time point described: sample taken at primary tumor resection. Whole RNA, which was extracted from tumor, nontumor lung tissue or frozen PBMC, was sequenced without any cell sorting. This specimen consisted of PBMCs, obtained at surgery. This receptor was identified in a male donor with early-stage non-small cell lung cancer.

DNA of the CDR3: TGTGCCAGCAGCTGGACAGGGGGCAGAACTGAAGCTTTCTTT. It is translated as CASSWTGGRTEAFF. V and J are TRBV7-2 and TRBJ1-1; TRBD1 matches 11 bases. CDR3 length: 14 amino acids. Germline loops: CDR1 SGHTA, CDR2 FQGNSA. Trimming at V came to 4 bases and at J to 5 bases, leaving 3 bases not matched to a gene.